Listed below are T cell receptor beta chains from one sample, sequenced in a study of OX40 agonist ivuxolimab in advanced cancers. Using immunoSEQ multiplex PCR, the repertoire was profiled, and TCRdb retains in-frame clones only, with some absent. The table records 75,000 to 100,000 clones, under 90% of them present only once. Sequenced here: CD4+ or CD8+ T cells sorted from blood, sampled in a trial of the OX40 agonist ivuxolimab. The receptors stem from an adult with an advanced solid tumor such as melanoma, head and neck, liver or kidney cancer. Each CDR3 is given with its conserved first and last residue. A D gene is named only where the DNA matches it firmly. Clone size, where shown, is once, few, many, or a class for clones that have expanded.

v_gene	abundance	j_gene	d_gene	CDR3nt	CDR3aa
TRBV5-4	once	TRBJ1-4	NA	TGTGCCAGCAGCTTGTCGGGGGGCGCCGGTAATGAAAAACTGTTTTTT	CASSLSGGAGNEKLFF
TRBV10-3	NA	TRBJ1-4	NA	TGTGCCATCAGTGAGGTTGTTTCCCCTAATGAAAAACTGTTTTTT	CAISEVVSPNEKLFF
TRBV2	NA	TRBJ2-3	TRBD2	TGTGCCAGCAGTGAAGTCCCGGGACTAGCGCGTTCAACAGATACGCAGTATTTT	CASSEVPGLARSTDTQYF
TRBV27	NA	TRBJ1-5	NA	TGTGCCAGCAGTTTCGGCGGCAATCAGCCCCAGCATTTT	CASSFGGNQPQHF
TRBV9	NA	TRBJ1-3	TRBD1	TGTGCCAGCAGCGCCCTCAGACAGGGGGCGGACACCATATATTTT	CASSALRQGADTIYF
TRBV5-5	NA	TRBJ1-1	NA	TGTGCCAGCAGCTTCGGGGTCCTCATGAACACTGAAGCTTTCTTT	CASSFGVLMNTEAFF
TRBV4-1	medium-sized	TRBJ2-6	NA	TGCGCCAGCAGCCCCTATTCCGTTTCTGGGGCCAACGTCCTGACTTTC	CASSPYSVSGANVLTF
TRBV5-1	once	TRBJ2-7	NA	TGCGCCAGCAGCTTGGTGAAAGGGCCGTACGAGCAGTACTTC	CASSLVKGPYEQYF
TRBV11-2	NA	TRBJ2-7	TRBD2	TGTGCCAGCAGCGCCCGTAGCGGGAGGTTTGCCTACGAGCAGTACTTC	CASSARSGRFAYEQYF
TRBV4-2	NA	TRBJ2-5	TRBD2	TGTGCCAGCAGCCCAGGACTAGCGGGAGGAGGGGAGACCCAGTACTTC	CASSPGLAGGGETQYF
TRBV18	NA	TRBJ1-1	NA	TGTGCCAGCTCACAACGCCCTTGGGGCACTGAAGCTTTCTTT	CASSQRPWGTEAFF
TRBV19	NA	TRBJ2-2	NA	TGTGCCAGTAGTATATCGGGGGCCGGGGAGCTGTTTTTT	CASSISGAGELFF
TRBV19	few	TRBJ1-6	TRBD1	TGTGCCACCCAGGGACAGGGACTTTTTACACCCCTCCACTTT	CATQGQGLFTPLHF
TRBV2	few	TRBJ2-7	TRBD1	TGTGCCAGCAAAAAACAGGGGTCGATCTCCTACGAGCAGTACTTC	CASKKQGSISYEQYF
TRBV9	NA	TRBJ2-3	NA	TGTGCCAGCAGCGTAGGGAGAGGGATCCTCACAGATACGCAGTATTTT	CASSVGRGILTDTQYF
TRBV4-2	NA	TRBJ1-3	NA	TGTGCCAGCAGCCAAGAGATCAGGGCTCTGGGAAACACCATATATTTT	CASSQEIRALGNTIYF
TRBV7-8	once	TRBJ2-3	TRBD2	TGTGCCAGCAGCGCCGTGAATAGCGGGGAGCGGATGGATACGCAGTATTTT	CASSAVNSGERMDTQYF
TRBV6-5	few	TRBJ1-6	NA	TGTGCCAGCAGTTACTCTCGGGATCCGAATTCACCCCTCCACTTT	CASSYSRDPNSPLHF
TRBV19	NA	TRBJ1-2	NA	TGTGCCAGTACTCCCGGGGGGCCCACGGATGGCTACACCTTC	CASTPGGPTDGYTF
TRBV18	once	TRBJ2-7	NA	TGTGCCAGCTCACCAGACGGTTCCTACGAGCAGTACTTC	CASSPDGSYEQYF
TRBV14	NA	TRBJ2-1	TRBD2	TGTGCCAGCAGCCAAGGGCTAGCGGGGTACAATGAGCAGTTCTTC	CASSQGLAGYNEQFF
TRBV19	NA	TRBJ1-1	NA	TGTGCCAGCCGCTCAATGGGCAATGAAGCTTTCTTT	CASRSMGNEAFF
TRBV10-3	NA	TRBJ1-5	TRBD1	TGTGCCATCAGTGAAGACAGGGTGGGGGAGAGCAATCAGCCCCAGCATTTT	CAISEDRVGESNQPQHF
TRBV20-1	NA	TRBJ2-1	NA	TGCAGTGCAAAGAACGGGAATGAGCAGTTCTTC	CSAKNGNEQFF
TRBV6-5	NA	TRBJ1-6	NA	TGTGCCAGCAGTTACACCTGGGGGCAGGGTAATTCACCCCTCCACTTT	CASSYTWGQGNSPLHF
TRBV7-9	NA	TRBJ2-5	NA	TGTGCCAGCAGCCCCCGGGACACCAAGAGCGAGACCCAGTACTTC	CASSPRDTKSETQYF
TRBV5-1	few	TRBJ2-1	TRBD2	TGCGCCAGCAGCTTGGCTGGCGGGAGCTCCTACAATGAGCAGTTCTTC	CASSLAGGSSYNEQFF
TRBV6-6	NA	TRBJ1-2	TRBD1	TGTGCCAGCGGGCAGGGGGTCAACTATGGCTACACCTTC	CASGQGVNYGYTF
TRBV2	NA	TRBJ1-1	TRBD1	TGTGCCAGCAGTGAATCGGACAGGGATGCTTTCTTT	CASSESDRDAFF
TRBV12-5	NA	TRBJ1-1	NA	TGTGCTAGTGGTAATCTTGGAGGGGCTGAAGCTTTCTTT	CASGNLGGAEAFF
TRBV5-1	NA	TRBJ1-1	NA	TGCGCCAGCAGCTTGGTGTTTCGGGGGGCTGAAGCTTTCTTT	CASSLVFRGAEAFF
TRBV6-5	NA	TRBJ1-5	NA	TGTGCCAGCAGTTACGCCAGGGAGGATCAGCCCCAGCATTTT	CASSYAREDQPQHF
TRBV7-8	NA	TRBJ2-1	NA	TGTGCCAGCAGACAAGGGGGAAATGAGCAGTTCTTC	CASRQGGNEQFF
TRBV6-1	NA	TRBJ1-2	NA	TGTGCCAGCAGTCCATCCGGGACCTCTAACTATGGCTACACCTTC	CASSPSGTSNYGYTF
TRBV7-2	NA	TRBJ2-4	NA	TGTGCCAGCAGCTTAGCGAGTACCAAAAACATTCAGTACTTC	CASSLASTKNIQYF
TRBV15	NA	TRBJ1-4	NA	TGTGCCACCAGCAGAGAATGGGATCCTAATGAAAAACTGTTTTTT	CATSREWDPNEKLFF
TRBV6-5	NA	TRBJ1-2	NA	TGTGCCAGCAGCCCGGCGGGGGGCTACGGCTACACCTTC	CASSPAGGYGYTF
TRBV7-6	NA	TRBJ2-7	NA	TGTGCCAGCAGCTTAGGAGGCCCAGACGAGCAGTACTTC	CASSLGGPDEQYF
TRBV5-4	few	TRBJ2-7	TRBD1	TGTGCCAGCAGCCCGGACAGGGCCGGCTCCTACGAGCAGTACTTC	CASSPDRAGSYEQYF
TRBV5-1	once	TRBJ1-5	NA	TGCGCCAGCAGGGGGGATCGCAATCAGCCCCAGCATTTT	CASRGDRNQPQHF
TRBV19	NA	TRBJ2-6	NA	TGTGCCAGTAGGCCCCCGTGGGGAGACTCTGGGGCCAACGTCCTGACTTTC	CASRPPWGDSGANVLTF
TRBV10-2	NA	TRBJ1-1	NA	TGCGCCAGCAGTGAGTTGGGGTTCGCTGAAGCTTTCTTT	CASSELGFAEAFF
TRBV6-1	NA	TRBJ2-6	NA	TGTGCCAGCAGTGCAATAGTAAGCTCTGGGGCCAACGTCCTGACTTTC	CASSAIVSSGANVLTF
TRBV7-2	few	TRBJ2-2	NA	TGTGCCAGCAGCCGCCCGGGACCCCGGCATCCCGGGGAGCTGTTTTTT	CASSRPGPRHPGELFF
TRBV5-4	NA	TRBJ2-2	TRBD2	TGTGCCAGCAGCAAGCTAGCGGGAGGGGGAACCGGGGAGCTGTTTTTT	CASSKLAGGGTGELFF
TRBV7-7	NA	TRBJ2-5	TRBD2	TGTGCCAGCAGCCCGGCGGGGGGCGAGACCCAGTACTTC	CASSPAGGETQYF
TRBV6-5	NA	TRBJ2-6	NA	TGTGCCAGCAGTTACGGGGAATTTTCTGGGGCCAACGTCCTGACTTTC	CASSYGEFSGANVLTF
TRBV5-1	NA	TRBJ2-2	TRBD2	TGCGCCAGCAGCGTTAGCGGGACCGGTCCCGGGGAGCTGTTTTTT	CASSVSGTGPGELFF
TRBV4-2	NA	TRBJ2-1	TRBD2	TGTGCCAGCAGCCAAGTCCAGACTAGCGGGAGTTGGAATGAGCAGTTCTTC	CASSQVQTSGSWNEQFF
TRBV27	NA	TRBJ1-2	TRBD1	TGTGCCAGCGGCCTACAGGGGGCGAACTATGGCTACACCTTC	CASGLQGANYGYTF
TRBV5-6	NA	TRBJ1-1	NA	TGTGCCAGCAGCTTGGTTGTCACTGAAGCTTTCTTT	CASSLVVTEAFF
TRBV20-1	few	TRBJ2-7	TRBD2	TGCAGTGTTCTAGCGGGGGACGAGCAGTACTTC	CSVLAGDEQYF
TRBV6-1	NA	TRBJ1-2	TRBD1	TGTGCCAGCAGGGGGACAGTCGCTAACTATGGCTACACCTTC	CASRGTVANYGYTF
TRBV2	NA	TRBJ1-1	NA	TGTGCCAGCAGCGAAATGAACACTGAAGCTTTCTTT	CASSEMNTEAFF
TRBV10-2	NA	TRBJ2-5	NA	TGCGCCAGCAGTGAGTCGAGGCTACAAGAGACCCAGTACTTC	CASSESRLQETQYF
TRBV6-1	NA	TRBJ1-4	TRBD1	TGTGCCAGCAGATCGGACAGGGCGGCTAATGAAAAACTGTTTTTT	CASRSDRAANEKLFF
TRBV7-2	NA	TRBJ2-1	TRBD2	TGTGCCAGCAGCTACCGACTAGCGGGATATGTGCAGTTCTTC	CASSYRLAGYVQFF
TRBV7-6	NA	TRBJ1-2	NA	TGTGCCAGCAGCTTAATTACGGGGGGGTCAGAGAATGGCTACACCTTC	CASSLITGGSENGYTF
TRBV7-7	NA	TRBJ2-7	TRBD2	TGTGCCAGCAGCTTATCAGCGGGGAATCATTACGAGCAGTACTTC	CASSLSAGNHYEQYF